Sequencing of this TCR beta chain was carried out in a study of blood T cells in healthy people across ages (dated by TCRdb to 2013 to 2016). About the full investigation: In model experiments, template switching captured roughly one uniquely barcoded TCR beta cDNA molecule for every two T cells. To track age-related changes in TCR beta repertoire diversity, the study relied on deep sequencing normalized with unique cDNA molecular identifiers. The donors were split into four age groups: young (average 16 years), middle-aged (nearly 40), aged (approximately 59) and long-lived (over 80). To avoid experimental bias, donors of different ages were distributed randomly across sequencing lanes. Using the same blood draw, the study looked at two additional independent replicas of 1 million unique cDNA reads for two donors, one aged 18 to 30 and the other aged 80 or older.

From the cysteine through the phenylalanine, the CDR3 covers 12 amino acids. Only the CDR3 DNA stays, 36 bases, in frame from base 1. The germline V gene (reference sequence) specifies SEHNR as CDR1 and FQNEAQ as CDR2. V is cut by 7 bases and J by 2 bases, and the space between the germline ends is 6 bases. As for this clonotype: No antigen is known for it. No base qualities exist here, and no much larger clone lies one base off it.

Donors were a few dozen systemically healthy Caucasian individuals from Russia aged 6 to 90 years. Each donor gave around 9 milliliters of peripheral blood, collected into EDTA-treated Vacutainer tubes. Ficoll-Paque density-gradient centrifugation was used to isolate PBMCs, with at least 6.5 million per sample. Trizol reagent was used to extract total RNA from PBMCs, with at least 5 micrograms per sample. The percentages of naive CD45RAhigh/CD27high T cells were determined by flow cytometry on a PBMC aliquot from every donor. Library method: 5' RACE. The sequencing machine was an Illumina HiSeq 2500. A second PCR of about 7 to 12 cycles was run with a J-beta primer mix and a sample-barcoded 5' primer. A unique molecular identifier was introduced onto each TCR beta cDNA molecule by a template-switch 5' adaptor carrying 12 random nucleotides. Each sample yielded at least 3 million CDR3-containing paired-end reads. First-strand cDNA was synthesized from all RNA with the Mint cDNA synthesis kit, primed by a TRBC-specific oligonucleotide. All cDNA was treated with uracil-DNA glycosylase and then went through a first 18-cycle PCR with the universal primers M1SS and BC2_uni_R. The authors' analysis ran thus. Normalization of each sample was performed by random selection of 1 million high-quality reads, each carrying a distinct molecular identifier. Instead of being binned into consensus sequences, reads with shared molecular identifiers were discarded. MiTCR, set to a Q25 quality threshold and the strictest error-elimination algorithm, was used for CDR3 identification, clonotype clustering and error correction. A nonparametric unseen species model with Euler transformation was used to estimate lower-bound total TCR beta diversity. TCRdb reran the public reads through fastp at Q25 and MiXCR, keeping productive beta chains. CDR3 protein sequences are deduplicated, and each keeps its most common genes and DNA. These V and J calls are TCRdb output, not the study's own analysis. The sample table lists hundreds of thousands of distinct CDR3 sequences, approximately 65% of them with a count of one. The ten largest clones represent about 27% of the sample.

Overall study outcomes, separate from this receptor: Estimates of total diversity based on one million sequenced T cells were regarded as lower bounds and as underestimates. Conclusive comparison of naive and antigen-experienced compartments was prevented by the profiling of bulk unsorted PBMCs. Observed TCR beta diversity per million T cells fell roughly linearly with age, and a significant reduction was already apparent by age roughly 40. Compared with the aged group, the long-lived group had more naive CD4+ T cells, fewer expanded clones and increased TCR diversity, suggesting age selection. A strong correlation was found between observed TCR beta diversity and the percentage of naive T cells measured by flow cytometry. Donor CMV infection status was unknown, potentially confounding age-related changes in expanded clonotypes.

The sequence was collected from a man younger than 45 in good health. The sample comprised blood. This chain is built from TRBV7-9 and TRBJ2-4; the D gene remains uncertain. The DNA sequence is TGTGCCAGCACCTCACCCAAAAACATTCAGTACTTC. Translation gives CASTSPKNIQYF. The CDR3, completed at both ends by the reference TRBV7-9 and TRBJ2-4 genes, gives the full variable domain DTGVSQNPRHKITKRGQNVTFRCDPISEHNRLYWYRQTLGQGPEFLTYFQNEAQLEKSRLLSDRFSAERPKGSFSTLEIQRTEQGDSAMYLCASTSPKNIQYFGAGTRLSVL.